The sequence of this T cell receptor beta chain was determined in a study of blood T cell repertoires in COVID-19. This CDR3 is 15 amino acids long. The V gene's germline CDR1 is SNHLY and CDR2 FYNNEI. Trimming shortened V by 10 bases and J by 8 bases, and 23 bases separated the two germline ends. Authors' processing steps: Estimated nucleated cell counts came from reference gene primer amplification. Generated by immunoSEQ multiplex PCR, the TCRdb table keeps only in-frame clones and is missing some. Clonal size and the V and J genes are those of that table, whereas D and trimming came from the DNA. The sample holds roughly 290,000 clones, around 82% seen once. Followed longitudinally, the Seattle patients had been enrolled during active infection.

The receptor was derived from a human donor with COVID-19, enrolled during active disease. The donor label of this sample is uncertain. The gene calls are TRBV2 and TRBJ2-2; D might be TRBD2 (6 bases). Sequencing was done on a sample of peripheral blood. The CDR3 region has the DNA TGTGCCAATCGGCGTCTAGCGTACGGCGAGGGGGAGCTGTTTTTT. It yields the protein CANRRLAYGEGELFF.